Listed here is a single T cell receptor beta chain. The sample is drawn from a study of monozygotic twins with inflammatory bowel disease. After re-calling the 5' RACE reads, TCRdb lists one entry per CDR3 protein, DNA absent. Here the sample table reports approximately 140,000 distinct CDR3 sequences. The germline V gene encodes CDR1 KGHSH and CDR2 LQKENI. CDR3 size: 15 residues. The rearrangement joins TRBV18 to TRBJ2-1; the TRBD1 assignment by TCRdb is unverifiable without DNA. This TCR was recovered from a human donor with ulcerative colitis or Crohn's disease, or a healthy co-twin of an affected twin (not recorded which). Sequencing was done on a sample of blood. CDR3 sequence: CASSPGQGRYNEQFF.